This entry concerns a single TCR beta chain. Germline V CDR1 and CDR2: ENHRY, SYGVKD. This CDR3 is 14 amino acids long. V was trimmed by 10 bases and J by 6 bases, leaving 16 bases between them. The data are from a study of blood T cell repertoires in COVID-19. In the original processing: Researchers report that nucleated cell counts were estimated from reference gene primer amplification. Method: immunoSEQ multiplex PCR; TCRdb's copy keeps in-frame clones and lacks some. The V and J calls and clone size are taken from that table; D and trimming were inferred from the DNA. Among 100,000 or so clones listed, 65% to 90% were seen once. Ages ranged from 18 to 89 years, with residence in about 24 US areas. Cohorts were determined from participant-reported clinical history. In Cohort 3, a recovered donor had either two negative PCRs, clearance, or symptom resolution.

The TCR was taken from a woman aged 45-65 years who had recovered from COVID-19. The sample taken for sequencing was PBMCs or T cells enriched from blood (not recorded which). V and J are TRBV10-3 and TRBJ1-6; D is unresolved. The CDR3 sequence is CATGRGDSNSPLHF. The CDR3 nucleotides read TGTGCCACCGGGCGGGGAGATTCTAATTCACCCCTCCACTTT.